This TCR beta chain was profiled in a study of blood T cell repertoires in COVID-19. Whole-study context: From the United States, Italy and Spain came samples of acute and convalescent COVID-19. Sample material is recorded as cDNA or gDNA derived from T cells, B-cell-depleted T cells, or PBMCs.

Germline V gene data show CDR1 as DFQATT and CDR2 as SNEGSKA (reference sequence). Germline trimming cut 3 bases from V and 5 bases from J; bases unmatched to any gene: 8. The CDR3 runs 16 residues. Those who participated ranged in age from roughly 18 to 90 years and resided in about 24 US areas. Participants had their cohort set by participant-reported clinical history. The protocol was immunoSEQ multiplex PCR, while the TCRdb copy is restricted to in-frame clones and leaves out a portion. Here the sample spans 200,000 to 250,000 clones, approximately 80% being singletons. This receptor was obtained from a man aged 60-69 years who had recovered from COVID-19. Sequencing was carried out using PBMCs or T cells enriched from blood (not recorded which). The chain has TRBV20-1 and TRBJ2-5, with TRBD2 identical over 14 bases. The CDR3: CSASSRLAGGFETQYF. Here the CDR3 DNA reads TGCAGTGCTAGTTCACGACTAGCGGGGGGGTTTGAGACCCAGTACTTC.